A single sample is the source of the 5 T cell receptor beta chains below, sequenced in a study of cytomegalovirus exposure and HLA in healthy donors. PCR primers comprised 60 Vbeta and 13 Jbeta primers. The assay was immunoSEQ multiplex PCR, and TCRdb's table has in-frame clones only and misses some. The sample has about 93,000 clones, just over 75% seen once. The sequencing input was PBMCs. Every receptor here comes from a man aged 25 to 45 in good health and CMV-seronegative.

CDR3 region: CATSREADSPSREKLFF. CDR3 sequence (DNA): TGTGCCACCAGCAGAGAGGCGGACAGCCCGAGTCGGGAAAAACTGTTTTTT. The chain links TRBV15 to TRBJ1-4; D may be TRBD1 (6 bases). Germline V gives CDR1 LNHNV, CDR2 YYDKDF (reference sequence). CDR3 length: 17 amino acids. Trimming took 0 bases from V and 8 from J, leaving 19 bases between them.

The V and J genes are TRBV10-3 and TRBJ2-7, with 9 bases identical to TRBD1. Germline V gene data show CDR1 as ENHRY and CDR2 as SYGVKD. The V gene end was trimmed by 6 bases and the J gene end by 4 bases; junction bases not matched to a gene: 10. CDR3 length: 15 residues. CDR3 loop: CAIRENRDREYEQYF. As DNA, the CDR3 is TGTGCCATCAGGGAGAACCGGGACAGGGAGTACGAGCAGTACTTC.

The chain's CDR3 is CASSLGRGSNQPQHF. For the CDR3, the DNA is TGTGCCAGCAGCTTGGGGAGGGGTAGCAATCAGCCCCAGCATTTT. J is TRBJ1-5 and V is TRBV5-5, with TRBD1 as a possible D gene (5 bases). There are 15 residues in the CDR3. The V gene lost 0 bases and the J gene lost 0 bases, with 7 bases spanning the gap. Germline V CDR1 and CDR2: SGHKS, YYEKEE (reference sequence).

This chain links TRBV19 with TRBJ2-6, with 7 bases that match TRBD1. The CDR3 covers 16 residues. V dropped 4 bases and J dropped 3; count of bases not matched to a gene: 6. The germline gives CDR1 LNHDA, CDR2 SQIVND (reference sequence). DNA of the CDR3: TGTGCCAGTAGTAGTCAAGGGGGCGGTGGGGCCAACGTCCTGACTTTC. It is translated as CASSSQGGGGANVLTF.

The chain couples TRBV28 to TRBJ1-6, with 7 positions matching TRBD1. Germline trimming cut 7 bases from V and 7 bases from J; bases unmatched to any gene: 10. This CDR3 spans 15 amino acids. Germline CDR1 MDHEN, CDR2 SYDVKM. CDR3 nucleotides: TGTGCCAGCATAGGAAGGGGGCGGAAAAATTCACCCCTCCACTTT. Its translation is CASIGRGRKNSPLHF.